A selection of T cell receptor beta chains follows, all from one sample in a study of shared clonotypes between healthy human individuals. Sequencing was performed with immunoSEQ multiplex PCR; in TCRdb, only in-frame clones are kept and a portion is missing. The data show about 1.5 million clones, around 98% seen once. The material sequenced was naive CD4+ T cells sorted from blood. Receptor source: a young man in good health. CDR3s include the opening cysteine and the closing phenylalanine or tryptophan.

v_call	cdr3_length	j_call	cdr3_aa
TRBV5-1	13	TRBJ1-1	CASSLAGRGEAFF
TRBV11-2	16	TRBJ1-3	CASSLVGSNSGNTIYF
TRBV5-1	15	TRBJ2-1	CASSWTGGASNEQFF
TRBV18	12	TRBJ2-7	CASSPTVYEQYF
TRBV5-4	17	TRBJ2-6	CASSSGTRVYGANVLTF
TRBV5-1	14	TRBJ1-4	CASSTGRGNEKLFF
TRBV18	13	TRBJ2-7	CASSPRREGTQYF
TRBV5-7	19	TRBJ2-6	CASSSKLNRAPSGANVLTF
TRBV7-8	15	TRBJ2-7	CASSHDRANSYEQYF
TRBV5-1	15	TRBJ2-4	CASSIAPGQGNIQYF
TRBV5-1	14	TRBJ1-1	CASSIAFQGAEAFF
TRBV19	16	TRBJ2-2	CASRFTSREATGELFF
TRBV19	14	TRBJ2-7	CASSRLAGAYEQYF
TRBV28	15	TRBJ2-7	CASSPSRDRGHEQYF
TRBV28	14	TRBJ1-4	CASSFRDRVEKLFF
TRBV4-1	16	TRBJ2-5	CASSQDGTRGQETQYF
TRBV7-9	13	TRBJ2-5	CASSLVGSETQYF
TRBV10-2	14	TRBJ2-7	CASSRTGDGYEQYF
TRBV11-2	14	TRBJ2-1	CASSLELVIDEQFF
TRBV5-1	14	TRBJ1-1	CASSLPEVNTEAFF
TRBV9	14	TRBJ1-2	CASSSQTRPSGYTF
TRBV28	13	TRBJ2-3	CASSLEATDTQYF
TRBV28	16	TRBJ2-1	CASSSVSGGSYNEQFF
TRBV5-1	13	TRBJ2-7	CASSLGNVYEQYF
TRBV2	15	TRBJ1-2	CASSGLLGTNYGYTF